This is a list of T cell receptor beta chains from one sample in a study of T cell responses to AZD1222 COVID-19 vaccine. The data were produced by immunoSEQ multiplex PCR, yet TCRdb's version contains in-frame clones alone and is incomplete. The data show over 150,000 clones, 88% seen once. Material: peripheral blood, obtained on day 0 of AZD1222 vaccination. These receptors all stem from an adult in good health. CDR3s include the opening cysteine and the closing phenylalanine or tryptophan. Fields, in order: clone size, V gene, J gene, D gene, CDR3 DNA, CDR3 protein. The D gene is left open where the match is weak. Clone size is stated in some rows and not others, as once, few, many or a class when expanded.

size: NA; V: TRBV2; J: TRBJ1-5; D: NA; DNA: TGTGCCAGCAGTTTACAGGGAAATAGCAATCAGCCCCAGCATTTT; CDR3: CASSLQGNSNQPQHF
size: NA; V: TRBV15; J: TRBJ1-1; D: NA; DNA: TGTGCCACCAGCAGGGCCCTTGAGGGAGAAGCTTTCTTT; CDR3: CATSRALEGEAFF
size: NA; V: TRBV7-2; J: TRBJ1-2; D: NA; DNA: TGTGCCAGCAGCTCCCGGCACGTTAACTATGGCTACACCTTC; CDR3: CASSSRHVNYGYTF
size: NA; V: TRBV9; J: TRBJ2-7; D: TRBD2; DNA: TGTGCCAGCAGCGTAGGGCTAGCGGGCGCCGGGGGGGAGCAGTACTTC; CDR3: CASSVGLAGAGGEQYF
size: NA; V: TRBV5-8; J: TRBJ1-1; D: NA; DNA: TGTGCCAGCAGCTTGGAAGGAGCCTTCAACACTGAAGCTTTCTTT; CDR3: CASSLEGAFNTEAFF
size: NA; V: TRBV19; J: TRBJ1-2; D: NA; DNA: TGTGCCTTTAGGGCAGGGAATCGGGGCTATGGCTACACCTTC; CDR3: CAFRAGNRGYGYTF
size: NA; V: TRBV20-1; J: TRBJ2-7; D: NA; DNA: TGCAGTGCTAGTCCGGGACAAGGTAGTTTAAGGGAGTACTTC; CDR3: CSASPGQGSLREYF
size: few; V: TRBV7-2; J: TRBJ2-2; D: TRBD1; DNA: TGTGCCAGCAGGACCGGGACAGGACGGACCGGGGAGCTGTTTTTT; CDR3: CASRTGTGRTGELFF
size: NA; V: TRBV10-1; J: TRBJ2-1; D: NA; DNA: TGCGCCAGCAGTGACCCTAGACACCTTAACAATGAGCAGTTCTTC; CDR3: CASSDPRHLNNEQFF
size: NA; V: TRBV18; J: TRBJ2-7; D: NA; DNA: TGTGCCAGCTCTCCTGGATCAACCTCCTACGAGCAGTACTTC; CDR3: CASSPGSTSYEQYF
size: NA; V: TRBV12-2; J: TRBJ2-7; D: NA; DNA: TGTGCAGGAATTGACAGGGGTGTACACGAGCAGTACTTC; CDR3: CAGIDRGVHEQYF
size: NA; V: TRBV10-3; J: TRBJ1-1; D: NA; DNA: TGTGCCATCAGTGGGGCCCAGTCGAACACTGAAGCTTTCTTT; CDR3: CAISGAQSNTEAFF
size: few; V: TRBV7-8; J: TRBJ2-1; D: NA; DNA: TGTGCCAGCAGCCCCCAGGGGGGTGCAGGGGGTATTTTCGCGTTCTTC; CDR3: CASSPQGGAGGIFAFF
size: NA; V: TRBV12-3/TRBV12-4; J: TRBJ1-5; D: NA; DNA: TGTGCCAGCAGTTTAAGGGGCGATCAGCCCCAGCATTTT; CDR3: CASSLRGDQPQHF
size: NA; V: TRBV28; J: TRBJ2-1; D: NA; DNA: TGTGCCAGCAGCACCGTTTACAATGAGCAGTTCTTC; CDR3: CASSTVYNEQFF
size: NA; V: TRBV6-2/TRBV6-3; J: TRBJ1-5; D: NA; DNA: TGTGCCAGCAGTCCCCAAGACAGCTACAATCAGCCCCAGCATTTT; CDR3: CASSPQDSYNQPQHF
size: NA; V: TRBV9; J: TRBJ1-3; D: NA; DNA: TGTGCCAGCGGCAGAGACTCTGGAAACACCATATATTTT; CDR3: CASGRDSGNTIYF
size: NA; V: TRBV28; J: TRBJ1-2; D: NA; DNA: TGTGCCAGCAGTTCACAGTTGATTAACTATGGCTACACCTTC; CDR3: CASSSQLINYGYTF
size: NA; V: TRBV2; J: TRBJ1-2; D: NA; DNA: TGTGCCAGCAGTGACCGGGGAACGGCGTATGGCTACACCTTC; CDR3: CASSDRGTAYGYTF
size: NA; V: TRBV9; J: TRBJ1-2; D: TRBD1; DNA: TGTGCCAGCAGCGGGGACAGAAGCGGCTACACCTTC; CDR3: CASSGDRSGYTF
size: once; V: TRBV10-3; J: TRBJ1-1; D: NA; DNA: TGTGCCATCAGTGAGGACAGGATCGCTGAAGCTTTCTTT; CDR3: CAISEDRIAEAFF
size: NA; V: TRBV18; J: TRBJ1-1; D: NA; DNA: TGTGCCAGCTCAGTGACAGAGGCCGCTGAAGCTTTCTTT; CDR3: CASSVTEAAEAFF
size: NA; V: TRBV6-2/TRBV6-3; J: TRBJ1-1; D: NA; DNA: TGTGCCAGCAGTGGCGTGGGTAACACTGAAGCTTTCTTT; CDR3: CASSGVGNTEAFF
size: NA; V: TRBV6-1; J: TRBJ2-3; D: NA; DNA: TGTGCCAGCAGTGCCCTCCCGGGGTCGGGCACAGATACGCAGTATTTT; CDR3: CASSALPGSGTDTQYF
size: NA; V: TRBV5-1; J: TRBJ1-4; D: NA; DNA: TGCGCCAGCACCCCCCAGGGATTTAATGAAAAACTGTTTTTT; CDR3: CASTPQGFNEKLFF
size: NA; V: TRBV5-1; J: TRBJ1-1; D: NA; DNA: TGCGCCAGCAGCTTCGTCGCAGGAATGAACACTGAAGCTTTCTTT; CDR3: CASSFVAGMNTEAFF
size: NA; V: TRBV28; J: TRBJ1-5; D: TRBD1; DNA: TGTGCCAGCAGTCCCCTCCCAACAGGGGGCGGCAATCAGCCCCAGCATTTT; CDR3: CASSPLPTGGGNQPQHF
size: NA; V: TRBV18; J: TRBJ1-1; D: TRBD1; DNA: TGTGCCAGCTCATCGGACAGGCGGAACACTGAAGCTTTCTTT; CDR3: CASSSDRRNTEAFF
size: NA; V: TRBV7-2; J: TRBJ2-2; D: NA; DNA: TGTGCCAGCAGCTTAGTTCCCCCCGGGGAGCTGTTTTTT; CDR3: CASSLVPPGELFF
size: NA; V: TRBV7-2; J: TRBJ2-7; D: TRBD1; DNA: TGTGCCAGCAGCCCCCGGGACAGGGGAGGTTACGAGCAGTACTTC; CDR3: CASSPRDRGGYEQYF
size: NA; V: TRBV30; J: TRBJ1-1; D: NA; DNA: TGTGCCTGGGTAACTGGGTCGAACACTGAAGCTTTCTTT; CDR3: CAWVTGSNTEAFF
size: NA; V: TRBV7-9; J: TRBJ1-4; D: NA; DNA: TGTGCCAGCAGCTTTCAAGCTTCCGAAAAACTGTTTTTT; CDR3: CASSFQASEKLFF
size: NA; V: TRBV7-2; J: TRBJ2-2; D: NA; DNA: TGTGCCAGCAGCACGGGACCGGGGCGGGGAGGGGAGCTGTTTTTT; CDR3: CASSTGPGRGGELFF
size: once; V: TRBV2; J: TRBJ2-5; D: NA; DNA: TGTGCCAGCAGTGAAGTGGCAGGGAGGGAGACCCAGTACTTC; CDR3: CASSEVAGRETQYF
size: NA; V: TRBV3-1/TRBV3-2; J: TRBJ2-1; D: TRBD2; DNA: TGTGCCAGCAGCCAGGACGGAAGCGGGGGGGCCTACAATGAGCAGTTCTTC; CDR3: CASSQDGSGGAYNEQFF
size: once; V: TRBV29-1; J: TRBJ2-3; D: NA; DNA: TGCAGCGTGGGCAGGTCAACCACAGATACGCAGTATTTT; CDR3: CSVGRSTTDTQYF
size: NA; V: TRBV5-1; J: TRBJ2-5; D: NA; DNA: TGCGCCAGCAGCTTGGCCGGGCAGCGGGTGGGAGAGACCCAGTACTTC; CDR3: CASSLAGQRVGETQYF
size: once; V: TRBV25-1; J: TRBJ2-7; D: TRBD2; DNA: TGTGCCAGCAGTGGGCGGGAGAACTACGAGCAGTACTTC; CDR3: CASSGRENYEQYF
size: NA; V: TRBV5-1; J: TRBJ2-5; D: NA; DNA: TGCGCCAGCAGCTTGCGCGGCAGTACCCAAGAGACCCAGTACTTC; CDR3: CASSLRGSTQETQYF
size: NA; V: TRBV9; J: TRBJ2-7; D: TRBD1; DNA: TGTGCCAGCAGCCCCCGACAGGGGGGCTACGAGCAGTACTTC; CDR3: CASSPRQGGYEQYF
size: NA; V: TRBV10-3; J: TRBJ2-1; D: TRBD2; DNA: TGTGCCATCAGGGCCGGGGGGGGTTCCTACAATGAGCAGTTCTTC; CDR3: CAIRAGGGSYNEQFF
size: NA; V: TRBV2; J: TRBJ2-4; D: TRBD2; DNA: TGTGCCAGCAAAAGAGTAGGTGGAGGGAGGGACAACATTCAGTACTTC; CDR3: CASKRVGGGRDNIQYF
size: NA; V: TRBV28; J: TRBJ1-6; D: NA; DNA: TGTGCCAGCAGTGAAGCCTCCTATAATTCACCCCTCCACTTT; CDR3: CASSEASYNSPLHF
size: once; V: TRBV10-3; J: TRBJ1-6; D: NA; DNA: TGTGCCACAACGAAGACCCCACTCGACTCCTATAATTCACCCCTCCACTTT; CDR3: CATTKTPLDSYNSPLHF
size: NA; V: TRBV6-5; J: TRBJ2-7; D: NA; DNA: TGTGCCAGCAGCAGTATAAAGGGGTCGGAGCAGTACTTC; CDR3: CASSSIKGSEQYF
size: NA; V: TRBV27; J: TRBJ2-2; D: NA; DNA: TGTGCCAGCACCCGAAGTAGGGACACCGGGGAGCTGTTTTTT; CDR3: CASTRSRDTGELFF
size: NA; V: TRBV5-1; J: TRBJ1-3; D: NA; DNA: TGCGCCAGCAGCTTGGAAGGGAGAACTGGAAACACCATATATTTT; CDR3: CASSLEGRTGNTIYF
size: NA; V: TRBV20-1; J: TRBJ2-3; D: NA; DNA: TGCAGTGTTAAACCGGATACGCAGTATTTT; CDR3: CSVKPDTQYF
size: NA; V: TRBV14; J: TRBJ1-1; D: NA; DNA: TGTGCCAGCAGCCAAGTCGGGCTTTGGGGTGGCACTGAAGCTTTCTTT; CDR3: CASSQVGLWGGTEAFF
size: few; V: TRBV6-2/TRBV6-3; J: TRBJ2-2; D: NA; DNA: TGTGCCAGCAGTTGGGGCCGGAACACCGGGGAGCTGTTTTTT; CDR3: CASSWGRNTGELFF
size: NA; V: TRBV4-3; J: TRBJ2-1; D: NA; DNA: TGCGCCAGCAGCCAAAGTCGATTCTCGGCTGAGCAGTTCTTC; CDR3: CASSQSRFSAEQFF
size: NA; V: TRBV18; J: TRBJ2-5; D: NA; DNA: TGTGCCAGCTCACAAGGGGGAGAGACCCAGTACTTC; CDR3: CASSQGGETQYF
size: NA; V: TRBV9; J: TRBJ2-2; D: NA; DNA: TGTGCCAGCAGCGTAAGGTGGAACACCGGGGAGCTGTTTTTT; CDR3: CASSVRWNTGELFF
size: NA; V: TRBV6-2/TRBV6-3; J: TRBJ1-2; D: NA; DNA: TGTGCCAGCAGCCTTGTCGGTGGGCGGAATGGCTACACCTTC; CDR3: CASSLVGGRNGYTF
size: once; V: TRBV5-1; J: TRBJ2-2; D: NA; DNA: TGCGCCAGCAGCGGGCCGAACACCGGGGAGCTGTTTTTT; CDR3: CASSGPNTGELFF